This T cell receptor beta chain was profiled in a study of blood T cell repertoires in COVID-19 (dated by TCRdb to about 2020). Context from the whole study: Samples covering the acute and convalescent phases of COVID-19 were provided by collaborators in the United States, Italy and Spain. A de-identified subject ID, COVID-19 status, age in years and sex were almost always included in the sample metadata. Subjects who had been exposed to COVID-19, were actively infected with it, or had recovered from it provided the deeply sampled blood TCRbeta repertoires that made up the dataset. The prospective study material was composed of cDNA or gDNA derived from T cells, B-cell-depleted T cells, or PBMCs. A freely available public database, intended as a resource for researchers studying the immune response to SARS-CoV-2, is where the repertoires were released. Samples came from the ongoing ImmuneRACE study (first 160 participants) plus 1,254 subjects from 6 global collaborators. Where available, HLA class I and class II types were obtained from metadata supplied by the sample provider rather than from assay-based typing.

Results the study describes overall, beyond this receptor: The amount of clinical and demographic metadata varied by source and participant and was provided uncurated.

Turning to this clone: No cognate antigen has been identified for it. No per-base quality is available; no much larger clone lies one base away.

The CDR3 covers 12 residues, taking in both the cysteine and the phenylalanine. Left in the record is the CDR3 DNA by itself, 36 bases read in frame from the first base. From a lookup of the germline V gene (reference sequence), CDR1 and CDR2 are SEHNR and FQNEAQ. V is trimmed back by 5 bases and J by 10 bases, and the junction contains 2 bases that no gene match accounts for. The immunoSEQ Assay, a bias-controlled multiplex PCR, was used to amplify TCRbeta CDR3 regions from genomic DNA. Under the source paper's analysis protocol: The number of nucleated cells in each sample was estimated by amplification of reference gene primers within the assay. Sequence reads were collapsed and filtered to measure the absolute abundance of every unique TCRbeta CDR3 rearrangement. For each sample, productive Simpson clonality was calculated by taking the square root of Simpson's diversity index across productive rearrangements. TCRdb carries this immuneACCESS record with in-frame sequences only. Its versions omit some clonotypes, under half of them owing to an unresolved V gene in the studies checked, with the rest unexplained. V, J and clone size are those of that table, while D and trimming were read from the DNA. This sample gives 450,000 or so clones in total; over 85% of them show up just once. Jointly, the top ten make up roughly 0.78% of the sample.

One collaborating source in Seattle enrolled patients while the patients were actively infected and followed the patients over time throughout the course of disease. Each collaborating institution followed its own protocols to collect whole blood in K2EDTA tubes. Collaborator samples were shipped for TCRbeta analysis as frozen whole blood, isolated PBMCs, or DNA extracted from either sample type. The rearrangement joined TRBV7-9 to TRBJ2-1, and 10 bases in between align with TRBD2. The receptor was isolated from a man between 18 and 29 years old with COVID-19, enrolled during active disease. The sequenced material came from peripheral blood. The bases are TGTGCCAGCAGCGCGGGACTAGCGGAGCAGTTCTTC. It translates to CASSAGLAEQFF. With all but the CDR3 taken from the reference TRBV7-9 and TRBJ2-1 genes, the full variable domain is: DTGVSQNPRHKITKRGQNVTFRCDPISEHNRLYWYRQTLGQGPEFLTYFQNEAQLEKSRLLSDRFSAERPKGSFSTLEIQRTEQGDSAMYLCASSAGLAEQFFGPGTRLTVL.